This T cell receptor beta chain was profiled in a study of vaccination and CD4 T cells after COVID-19. Germline V gene sequence: CDR1 MNHEY, CDR2 SVGEGT. V gave up 5 bases and J gave up 0 bases, with 13 bases separating them. The CDR3 consists of 15 residues. Sequencing of the DNA from cultured CD4+ T cells was carried out with the Oncomine TCR Beta short-read assay. MiXCR, applied by TCRdb to the PCR reads, yields one record per CDR3 protein. The sample carries around 17,000 distinct CDR3 sequences, roughly 60% recorded once. As to treatment: approximately nine-day PBMC culture with coronavirus spike peptide pools or control peptides (ViraFEST assay). This clonotype came up a few times. Its target is not known.

The receptor was isolated from a human donor who had recovered from COVID-19. The V call is TRBV6-2 or TRBV6-3, the J call TRBJ1-2; D perhaps matches TRBD1 (5 bases). Sample: CD4+ T cells from blood, cultured in vitro. The CDR3 DNA sequence: TGTGCCAGCAGTGACGGGACGGCTGCTAACTATGGCTACACCTTC. It encodes CASSDGTAANYGYTF.